This T cell receptor beta chain was identified during a study of neurological immune-mediated disorders. cDNA was made by 5'RACE with 10-nucleotide random UMIs. TCRdb called the 5' RACE reads again in MiXCR, with one record for every CDR3 protein. The sample holds approximately 82,000 distinct CDR3 sequences, less than 15% seen once. The CDR3 totals 15 residues. Per the germline V gene, CDR1 is SNHLY and CDR2 is FYNNEI. V lost 5 bases, J lost 6 bases, and 8 bases stayed unmatched. Time point denoted: longitudinal time-point 2. In its sample, this clonotype was seen many times. This TCR was recovered from a female donor with HTLV-1-associated myelopathy (HAM/TSP). The sequenced material came from PBMCs. J is TRBJ1-2 and V is TRBV2; the match to TRBD1 covers 11 bases. The CDR3 coding sequence is TGTGCCAGCAGTCGGGACAGGGGGGGAACGAATGGCTACACCTTC. The encoded protein is CASSRDRGGTNGYTF.